The 32 T cell receptor beta chains below come from one sample, sequenced in a study of T cell repertoires in cytomegalovirus infection. TCRdb reprocessed the reads with MiXCR, giving one entry per CDR3 protein. The table lists around 770,000 distinct CDR3 sequences, just under 30% of them singletons. Their antigen targets remain unknown. This specimen was cultured CD8+ T cells from PBMCs, taken from culture after CMV antigen stimulation. Every receptor here comes from a human donor in good health (CMV status not recorded). Some clones in this sample may be carry-over from other donors' samples.

This clonotype was seen repeatedly, ten times or more. J is TRBJ2-1 and V is TRBV12-3 or TRBV12-4; the match to TRBD2 covers 11 bases. Losses at the gene ends were 10 bases for V and 0 bases for J; bases not matched to a gene: 11. This CDR3 has 17 residues. CDR3 in amino acids: CANPLAGAPCSYNEQFF. In DNA form, the CDR3 reads TGTGCCAACCCACTAGCGGGGGCACCTTGCTCCTACAATGAGCAGTTCTTC.

At least ten counts were recorded for this clonotype. The V gene is TRBV12-3 or TRBV12-4, the J gene TRBJ2-1; a weak D match, TRBD1 (6 bases). CDR3 size: 16 residues. V lost 5 bases to trimming and J lost 9 bases, with 23 bases between them. CDR3 DNA sequence: TGTGCCAGCAGTCACCCCCCCAGGGGAGAGATAGGTGAGCAGTTCTTC. Protein: CASSHPPRGEIGEQFF.

Written as DNA, the CDR3 is TGTGCCAGCATTCTCGGACGTTGGGACACCATATATTTT. It translates to CASILGRWDTIYF. The chain combines TRBV12-3 or TRBV12-4 with TRBJ1-3; D is undetermined. Deletions cut 7 bases from V and 8 bases from J, with 15 bases between. The length of the CDR3 is 13 residues.

This chain joins TRBV7-6 and TRBJ2-7; the match to TRBD1 covers 7 bases. There are 13 residues in the CDR3. Germline V CDR1 and CDR2: SGHVS, FNYEAQ. V shed 4 bases, J shed 4 bases, and the junction held 4 bases outside the gene matches. The CDR3 region is CASSSTGPYEQYF. CDR3 DNA: TGTGCCAGCAGCTCGACAGGGCCGTACGAGCAGTACTTC.

There are many counts of this clonotype. V and J are TRBV7-2 and TRBJ2-5; D perhaps matches TRBD2 (6 bases). CDR1 and CDR2 (germline): SGHTA, FQGNSA. The CDR3 has 16 residues. V was pared by 5 bases and J by 3 bases, with 19 bases between. The CDR3 DNA sequence: TGTGCCAGCAGCCCCGGGACTCTGATGGGGGAAGAGACCCAGTACTTC. Its protein product is CASSPGTLMGEETQYF.

This chain links TRBV27 with TRBJ1-3; D is uncertain. V was pared by 5 bases and J by 1 base, with 6 bases between. Germline V gene sequence: CDR1 MNHEY, CDR2 SMNVEV (reference sequence). This CDR3 is built from 13 residues. The DNA for the CDR3 is TGTGCCAGCAGTCCGGAGTCTGGAAACACCATATATTTT. Its translation: CASSPESGNTIYF.

This rearrangement joins TRBV6-2 or TRBV6-3 to TRBJ2-7; D call uncertain. The V gene lost 2 bases and the J gene lost 5 bases, with 10 bases spanning the gap. This CDR3 contains 13 residues. Germline values: CDR1 MNHEY, CDR2 SVGEGT. The CDR3 DNA reads TGTGCCAGCAGTTACAGGGAACGCGACGAGCAGTACGTC. Translating gives CASSYRERDEQYV.

Notes on this clonotype: One base away lies a much larger clone, so this may be a sequencing read error. This chain joins TRBV7-4 and TRBJ2-5; D is undetermined. Germline V gene lookup returns CDR1 SGHVT and CDR2 SQSDAQ. This CDR3 spans 15 amino acids. V gave up 2 bases and J gave up 1 base, with 11 bases separating them. The CDR3 reads CASSLKIGAQETQYF. The CDR3 nucleotides are TGTGCCAGCAGCTTAAAGATAGGAGCCCAAGAGACCCAGTACTTC.

At least ten counts were recorded for this clonotype. The V gene is TRBV7-8, the J gene TRBJ1-2; TRBD1 is a possible D gene (6 bases). CDR1 and CDR2 (germline): SGHVS, FQNEAQ. V was trimmed by 5 bases and J by 5 bases, leaving 21 bases between them. CDR3 length: 16 amino acids. CDR3 coding DNA: TGTGCCAGCAGCCCCAAGGCAGGGGAAGATACTTATGGCTACACCTTC. Its protein is CASSPKAGEDTYGYTF. Full variable domain (outside the CDR3, taken from reference TRBV7-8 and TRBJ1-2): GAGVSQSPRYKVAKRGQDVALRCDPISGHVSLFWYQQALGQGPEFLTYFQNEAQLDKSGLPSDRFFAERPEGSVSTLKIQRTQQEDSAVYLCASSPKAGEDTYGYTFGSGTRLTVV.

V and J are TRBV3-1 and TRBJ2-7, with TRBD1 as a possible D gene (5 bases). The CDR3 has 18 residues. CDR1 is LGHDT, CDR2 YNNKEL, per germline (reference sequence). Trimming stripped 0 bases from V and 1 base from J, with 19 bases between. The CDR3 loop is CASSQDRSDTQPSYEQYV. CDR3 nucleotides: TGTGCCAGCAGCCAAGATAGATCGGACACTCAACCTTCCTACGAGCAGTACGTC.

This clonotype was recorded at least ten times. The rearrangement links TRBV7-9 to TRBJ2-3; D call uncertain. The CDR3 spans 16 residues. V gave up 5 bases and J gave up 0 bases, with 15 bases separating them. Per germline, CDR1 SEHNR and CDR2 FQNEAQ (reference sequence). This chain's CDR3 is CASSPRSGTSTDTQYF. The CDR3 bases are TGTGCCAGCAGCCCGAGGTCCGGAACTAGCACAGATACGCAGTATTTT.

A few counts support this clonotype. The chain joins TRBV7-6 to TRBJ1-1, with 8 positions matching TRBD1. Germline V gene lookup returns CDR1 SGHVS and CDR2 FNYEAQ. J was trimmed by 5 bases and V by 5 bases; bases with no gene match: 4. CDR3 length equals 13 residues. Here the CDR3 DNA reads TGTGCCAGCAGCCCCTGGACAGGGACTGAAGCTTTCTTT. It translates to CASSPWTGTEAFF.

The chain employs TRBV5-1 and TRBJ2-7; D uncertain. V dropped 4 bases and J dropped 3 bases, with 14 bases sitting between them. This CDR3 is 14 amino acids long. From germline, CDR1 is SGHRS and CDR2 YFSETQ. The chain's CDR3 is CASSTGPGDYEQYV. The CDR3 region has the DNA TGCGCCAGCAGCACCGGACCCGGAGACTACGAGCAGTACGTC.

As to this clonotype: This may be a read error, as it is one base from a much larger clone. The CDR3 end shows no conserved phenylalanine or tryptophan, and so a read error is likely. J is TRBJ1-1 and V is TRBV10-3, with D possibly matching TRBD1 (6 bases). Trimming took 4 bases from V and 1 from J, leaving 10 bases between them. Looked up from germline, CDR1 is ENHRY and CDR2 is SYGVKD. The CDR3 is 14 residues long. CDR3 nucleotides: TGTGCCATCAGTGTCGGGACAAAGAACACTGAAGCTTTCTTA. Its translation: CAISVGTKNTEAFL.

This clonotype occurred a few times. This chain connects TRBV12-3 or TRBV12-4 to TRBJ2-7; D perhaps matches TRBD1 (6 bases). Trimming pared 1 base from V and 3 bases from J, leaving 16 bases between. The CDR3 is made up of 16 amino acids. CDR3 DNA sequence: TGTGCCAGCAGTTTAGGTGGGGGCGTAGGGCGCTACGAGCAGTACGTC. It codes for CASSLGGGVGRYEQYV.

The V gene is TRBV6-6, the J gene TRBJ2-7; D remains unclear. The V end lost 6 bases, the J end lost 3 bases, and 12 bases lay between the germline ends. The CDR3 consists of 13 residues. Per germline, CDR1 MNHNY and CDR2 SVGAGI (reference sequence). The CDR3 sequence: CASSDGPGYEQYV. CDR3 nucleotide sequence: TGTGCCAGCAGCGACGGACCGGGCTACGAGCAGTACGTC.

The chain couples TRBV2 to TRBJ2-7; D tentatively fits TRBD1 or TRBD2 (6 bases each). The germline V and J ends were trimmed by 7 bases and 0 bases, with 13 bases remaining between them. The CDR3 extends over 14 amino acids. Looked up from germline, CDR1 is SNHLY and CDR2 is FYNNEI. Written as DNA, the CDR3 is TGTGCCAGCACCCCCGGGGGCCGCTCCTACGAGCAGTACTTC. This sequence encodes CASTPGGRSYEQYF.

This clonotype turned up a few times. V and J are TRBV5-4 and TRBJ2-7; weak D call: TRBD2 (5 bases). Per the germline V gene, CDR1 is SGHNT and CDR2 is YYREEE (reference sequence). The CDR3 is 13 amino acids. V was pared by 4 bases and J by 4 bases, with 12 bases between. CDR3 coding DNA: TGTGCCAGCAGCCTCGGGAAGGATTACGAGCAGTACTTC. Protein sequence: CASSLGKDYEQYF.

This chain uses TRBV20-1 with TRBJ2-4, with TRBD1 as a possible D gene (6 bases). With 3 bases removed from V and 0 bases from J, the gap between germline ends came to 15 bases. Germline lookup yields CDR1 DFQATT and CDR2 SNEGSKA (reference sequence). The CDR3 runs 16 residues. In DNA, the CDR3 is TGCAGTGCTAGGCTGGCAGGGGCGATAGCCAAAAACATTCAGTACTTC. Its translation: CSARLAGAIAKNIQYF.

This clonotype was seen more than once but under ten times. The chain uses TRBV11-2 and TRBJ2-2; D is uncertain. The CDR3 has 15 residues. Germline V gene lookup returns CDR1 SGHAT and CDR2 FQNNGV. V was shortened by 2 bases and J by 5 bases, with 12 bases between the two germline ends. The CDR3 nucleotides are TGTGCCAGCAGCTTATTCGTCCCGCCAACCGGGGAGCTGTTTTTT. Its translation is CASSLFVPPTGELFF.

This clonotype was counted many times. This chain uses TRBV27 with TRBJ2-1; TRBD2 agrees at 11 bases. The CDR3 has 15 amino acids. Germline-derived CDR1 and CDR2 are MNHEY and SMNVEV (reference sequence). The V gene end was trimmed by 9 bases and the J gene end by 2 bases; junction bases not matched to a gene: 6. This chain's CDR3 is CASSPGLAAYNEQFF. CDR3 DNA: TGTGCCAGTTCCCCGGGACTAGCGGCCTACAATGAGCAGTTCTTC.

This clonotype was counted between two and nine times. The J gene is TRBJ1-3, the V gene TRBV7-6; no clear D gene. The CDR3 length is 16 residues. The germline V and J ends were trimmed by 7 bases and 0 bases, with 16 bases remaining between them. Germline V lookup: CDR1 SGHVS, CDR2 FNYEAQ. This CDR3 is CASNTPGARSGNTIYF. The CDR3, as DNA: TGTGCCAGCAATACCCCCGGCGCCCGCTCTGGAAACACCATATATTTT.

This clonotype showed up many times. The chain combines TRBV3-1 with TRBJ1-2, with unresolved D. CDR3 length: 15 residues. The ends were cut back, 4 bases at V and 6 bases at J, with 18 bases in the middle. Germline CDR1 is LGHDT and CDR2 is YNNKEL (reference sequence). The DNA of the CDR3 is TGTGCCAGCAGCCCTCGCCGGGCAGACAAGGATGGCTACACCTTC. Protein: CASSPRRADKDGYTF.

The CDR3 reads CASSHSGQHEQYV. CDR3 DNA: TGTGCCAGCAGCCACTCGGGACAGCACGAGCAGTACGTC. The chain uses TRBV7-9 and TRBJ2-7; 7 bases map to TRBD1. V dropped 5 bases and J dropped 5; count of bases not matched to a gene: 6. This CDR3 is built from 13 residues. Germline V gene sequence: CDR1 SEHNR, CDR2 FQNEAQ (reference sequence).

The chain carries TRBV27 and TRBJ1-2; 8 positions agree with TRBD1. CDR1 is MNHEY, CDR2 SMNVEV, per germline (reference sequence). This CDR3 is built from 15 residues. Trimming removed 2 bases from V and 5 bases from J; junction bases left unmatched: 7. The CDR3 nucleotides read TGTGCCAGCAGTTTAATACAGGGGGGTGGATATGGCTACACCTTC. This codes for CASSLIQGGGYGYTF.

This clonotype has a handful of counts. The junction departs from the called germline gene at one end, perhaps through a read error. This chain connects TRBV6-6 to TRBJ2-2; 7 bases are a match to TRBD1. The CDR3 runs 15 residues. The V gene's germline CDR1 is MNHNY and CDR2 SVGAGI (reference sequence). The CDR3 region has the DNA TGTGCCAGCCGAACTGACAGGGCGAAGACCGGGGAGCTGTTTTTT. Translation: CASRTDRAKTGELFF.

The rearrangement joins TRBV6-5 to TRBJ1-1; D is undetermined. This CDR3 region has 14 residues. Per germline, CDR1 MNHEY and CDR2 SVGAGI. The V end lost 4 bases, the J end lost 5 bases, and 14 bases lay between the germline ends. CDR3 sequence: CASSLTRRSTEAFF. The CDR3, as DNA: TGTGCCAGCAGTTTGACCCGCCGGAGTACTGAAGCTTTCTTT.

The genes are TRBV7-2 and TRBJ2-7; D remains ambiguous. CDR1 and CDR2 from the germline V gene are SGHTA and FQGNSA. The CDR3 spans 13 residues. Trimming stripped 6 bases from V and 3 bases from J, with 12 bases between. CDR3 sequence (DNA): TGTGCCAGCAGACCACCGTCGGGCTACGAGCAGTACTTC. Translating it yields CASRPPSGYEQYF.

This clonotype came up a few times. The chain recombines TRBV27 with TRBJ1-1; unclear D gene. Germline values: CDR1 MNHEY, CDR2 SMNVEV (reference sequence). The CDR3 has 14 amino acids. V was trimmed by 10 bases and J by 1 base, leaving 16 bases between them. DNA of the CDR3: TGTGCCACAGCGGCCGCTGGGCCGAACACTGAAGCTTTCTTT. Encoded protein: CATAAAGPNTEAFF.

The chain combines TRBV5-4 with TRBJ2-5, with 7 bases aligning to TRBD2. This CDR3 is 15 amino acids long. Germline trimming cut 3 bases from V and 2 bases from J; bases unmatched to any gene: 7. Germline CDR1 SGHNT, CDR2 YYREEE (reference sequence). The CDR3 coding sequence is TGTGCCAGCAGCTGGGGGGACTACCTTCAAGAGACCCAGTACTTC. Translation: CASSWGDYLQETQYF.

The CDR3 here is CASSFRTGKTNGYTF. The CDR3 DNA reads as TGCGCCAGCAGCTTCCGGACAGGAAAAACTAATGGCTACACCTTC. This chain connects TRBV5-1 to TRBJ1-2; 7 bases align to TRBD1. The CDR3 contains 15 residues. Trimming took 2 bases from V and 6 from J; bases not matched to a gene: 10. Germline lookup yields CDR1 SGHRS and CDR2 YFSETQ.

This sequence joins TRBV5-6 and TRBJ2-7; tentatively, D is TRBD2 (6 bases). This CDR3 is built from 14 residues. CDR1 and CDR2 (germline): SGHDT, YYEEEE. This chain's CDR3 is CVSSTRHGSDEQYV. CDR3 DNA sequence: TGTGTCAGCAGCACTAGACACGGGAGTGACGAGCAGTACGTC.